This passage covers 22 T cell receptor beta chains from one sample sequenced in a study of shared clonotypes between healthy human individuals. Profiled with immunoSEQ multiplex PCR; TCRdb holds only in-frame clones, not every one. The sample carries fewer than 400,000 clones, under 80% recorded once. The sample was memory CD4+ T cells sorted from blood. Subset indicated: CD45RA-negative fraction. These receptors all come from a man between 25 and 39 years old in good health.

CDR3 amino acids: CASSSGQGYSEQYF. CDR3 in DNA: TGTGCCAGCAGCTCGGGACAGGGGTACAGCGAGCAGTACTTC. The chain combines TRBV7-2 with TRBJ2-7; TRBD1 aligns across 10 bases. With V trimmed by 4 bases and J by 6 bases, 6 bases remained unmatched. Germline V gene data show CDR1 as SGHTA and CDR2 as FQGNSA. The CDR3 spans 14 residues.

The chain carries TRBV9 and TRBJ2-3, with D possibly being TRBD2 (6 bases). This CDR3 comprises 15 residues. Germline V CDR1 and CDR2: SGDLS, YYNGEE. V lost 1 base, J lost 0 bases, and 9 bases lay in between. The CDR3 spells CASSVSSGSTDTQYF. The CDR3 region has the DNA TGTGCCAGCAGCGTATCGAGCGGGAGCACAGATACGCAGTATTTT.

This chain uses TRBV11-2 with TRBJ2-5, with 9 bases aligning to TRBD2. With 2 bases clipped from V and 5 bases from J, the junction kept 6 bases outside the gene matches. The CDR3 sequence is 15 residues long. Germline V lookup: CDR1 SGHAT, CDR2 FQNNGV. The CDR3 bases are TGTGCCAGCAGCTTATCCAGCGGGAGGAGTGAGACCCAGTACTTC. The encoded protein is CASSLSSGRSETQYF.

This clone occurred a few times. The chain links TRBV14 to TRBJ2-1; 10 bases match TRBD2. The CDR3 spans 19 residues. Germline-derived CDR1 and CDR2 are SGHDN and FVKESK. Trimming cost V 2 bases and J 1 base; bases outside gene matches: 11. CDR3 sequence: CASSQPSGRAVSSYNEQFF. The CDR3 region has the DNA TGTGCCAGCAGCCAACCGAGCGGGAGGGCCGTTAGTTCCTACAATGAGCAGTTCTTC.

The chain links TRBV7-5 to TRBJ2-7; the table's TRBD1 call for D was not verified on the DNA. TRBV7-5 is described as a pseudogene. The CDR3 is 15 residues long. CDR3 sequence reads: CVRSPRQGNSYEQYF. In nucleotides, the CDR3 is TGTGTCAGAAGCCCCCGACAGGGAAACTCCTACGAGCAGTACTTC.

The chain links TRBV29-1 to TRBJ2-1, with TRBD2 matching over 11 bases. After removal of 3 bases from V and 10 bases from J, the junction contained 11 bases not matched to a gene. The CDR3 totals 15 residues. Per germline, CDR1 SQVTM and CDR2 ANQGSEA. CDR3 residues: CSVEGLAGGYWEQFF. The CDR3 nucleotides are TGCAGCGTTGAGGGTCTAGCGGGAGGCTACTGGGAGCAGTTCTTC.

J is TRBJ2-5 and V is TRBV7-8; 8 positions match TRBD1. The CDR3 covers 16 residues. Germline loops: CDR1 SGHVS, CDR2 FQNEAQ. Losses at the gene ends were 4 bases for V and 4 bases for J; bases not matched to a gene: 11. In nucleotides, the CDR3 is TGTGCCAGCAGCTCAAAGGACAGGGCGTGGGGAGAGACCCAGTACTTC. Amino acid sequence: CASSSKDRAWGETQYF.

V gene TRBV7-9 combines with J gene TRBJ2-3, with D tentatively TRBD1 (6 bases). V lost 5 bases and J lost 3, with 12 bases in between. CDR1 is SEHNR and CDR2 is FQNEAQ in the germline V gene (reference sequence). The CDR3 has 14 amino acids. The CDR3 nucleotides read TGTGCCAGCAGCCCGGGACAAACTACAGATACGCAGTATTTT. Translating gives CASSPGQTTDTQYF.

CDR3 region: CASTRTGGSYNEQFF. The DNA for the CDR3 is TGTGCCAGCACCAGGACAGGGGGTTCCTACAATGAGCAGTTCTTC. V usage is TRBV6-1 and J usage is TRBJ2-1; TRBD1 agrees at 10 bases. J lost 1 base, V lost 7 bases, and 4 bases had no gene match. CDR1 MNHNS and CDR2 SASEGT come from the germline V gene. The CDR3 runs to 15 residues.

Of note for this clone: Other DNA sequences in the sample encode the same CDR3. The chain combines TRBV10-2 with TRBJ1-3, with a tentative D call TRBD1 (5 bases). This CDR3 spans 13 amino acids. Germline V gives CDR1 WSHSY, CDR2 SAAADI. Trimming cost V 8 bases and J 0 bases, with 8 bases left between them. CDR3 DNA sequence: TGCGCCAGCGGGGGTTACTCTGGAAACACCATATATTTT. This encodes CASGGYSGNTIYF.

V and J are TRBV6-1 and TRBJ2-5, with 9 bases aligning to TRBD2. CDR1 is MNHNS, CDR2 SASEGT, per germline. This CDR3 spans 14 amino acids. Trimming took 5 bases from V and 5 from J; bases not matched to a gene: 6. Written as DNA, the CDR3 is TGTGCCAGCAGTTCTAGCGGGACGGGGGAGACCCAGTACTTC. This encodes CASSSSGTGETQYF.

This clone was picked up a small number of times. Other DNA sequences in the sample encode the same CDR3. The genes are TRBV20-1 and TRBJ2-1; D not certain. The CDR3 spans 11 residues. V shed 3 bases and J shed 2 bases, with 2 bases lying between them. From germline, CDR1 is DFQATT and CDR2 SNEGSKA (reference sequence). CDR3 region: CSARAYNEQFF. The CDR3 bases are TGCAGTGCTAGGGCCTACAATGAGCAGTTCTTC.

The V gene is TRBV2, the J gene TRBJ2-1; no clear D. Per germline, CDR1 SNHLY and CDR2 FYNNEI. This CDR3 comprises 13 residues. V dropped 3 bases and J dropped 14 bases, with 17 bases sitting between them. CDR3 protein: CASSEGPVQWKFF. DNA of the CDR3: TGTGCCAGCAGTGAGGGCCCTGTGCAGTGGAAGTTCTTC.

The rearrangement links TRBV5-1 to TRBJ1-2; 7 bases align to TRBD1. The CDR3 sequence is 13 residues long. V shed 5 bases and J 4 bases; nucleotides not matched to a gene: 5. Germline V gene lookup returns CDR1 SGHRS and CDR2 YFSETQ. This chain's CDR3 is CASSSTGVYGYTF. The CDR3 DNA reads TGCGCCAGCAGTTCTACAGGGGTCTATGGCTACACCTTC.

This rearrangement joins TRBV9 to TRBJ2-7; D might be TRBD1 (5 bases). The CDR3 runs 14 residues. CDR1 is SGDLS and CDR2 is YYNGEE in the germline V gene. V gave up 0 bases and J gave up 5 bases, with 12 bases separating them. The CDR3, as DNA: TGTGCCAGCAGCGTAGGGCAGGGTAACGACGAGCAGTACTTC. The encoded protein is CASSVGQGNDEQYF.

This clone has a single count. The V gene is TRBV6-6, the J gene TRBJ1-1; 7 bases align to TRBD1. Germline lookup yields CDR1 MNHNY and CDR2 SVGAGI (reference sequence). The V and J ends lost 6 bases and 11 bases, in that order; junction bases with no gene match: 9. The CDR3 totals 12 residues. The CDR3 nucleotides read TGTGCCAGCAGGTTCGACAGGGACTATGCTTTCTTT. Translated: CASRFDRDYAFF.

The chain links TRBV18 to TRBJ1-1, with D possibly being TRBD1 (5 bases). CDR1 and CDR2 from the germline V gene are KGHSH and LQKENI. The CDR3 sequence is 13 residues long. V lost 4 bases to trimming and J lost 7 bases, with 13 bases between them. The CDR3 spells CASSLSRTNEAFF. The CDR3, as DNA: TGTGCCAGCTCACTCTCTAGGACAAATGAAGCTTTCTTT. Together with reference TRBV18 and TRBJ1-1, the CDR3 gives the full variable domain: NAGVMQNPRHLVRRRGQEARLRCSPMKGHSHVYWYRQLPEEGLKFMVYLQKENIIDESGMPKERFSAEFPKEGPSILRIQQVVRGDSAAYFCASSLSRTNEAFFGQGTRLTVV.

The chain has TRBV7-2 and TRBJ2-1; TRBD2 matches 13 bases. CDR3 length equals 16 residues. V lost 4 bases, J lost 7 bases, and 7 bases stayed unmatched. Germline CDR1 SGHTA, CDR2 FQGNSA. CDR3 in amino acids: CASSYAGTSGTNEQFF. CDR3 bases: TGTGCCAGCAGCTACGCCGGGACTAGCGGGACGAATGAGCAGTTCTTC.

The chain recombines TRBV6-1 with TRBJ1-1; D gene ambiguous. V was trimmed by 8 bases and J by 3 bases, leaving 16 bases between them. The CDR3 loop spans 14 amino acids. CDR1 and CDR2 from the germline V gene are MNHNS and SASEGT. DNA for the CDR3: TGTGCCAGCGCAGGCTCGCCGCCTTACACTGAAGCTTTCTTT. Its translation is CASAGSPPYTEAFF.

This chain links TRBV6-5 with TRBJ1-1; possibly TRBD1 for D (6 bases). Germline CDR1 reads MNHEY; CDR2 reads SVGAGI. The CDR3 is 12 amino acids. Trimming stripped 5 bases from V and 8 bases from J, with 12 bases between. In DNA form, the CDR3 reads TGTGCCAGCAGTCGGACAGCAAACGAAGCTTTCTTT. It codes for CASSRTANEAFF.

This clone showed up just a few times. The chain links TRBV6-1 to TRBJ2-7; no firm D call. Deletions cut 3 bases from V and 4 bases from J, with 7 bases between. Germline V gene data show CDR1 as MNHNS and CDR2 as SASEGT. The length of the CDR3 is 12 residues. CDR3: CASSEFLYEQYF. The CDR3, as DNA: TGTGCCAGCAGTGAGTTCCTTTACGAGCAGTACTTC.

The chain recombines TRBV2 with TRBJ2-5, with D tentatively TRBD1 or TRBD2 (5 bases each). Looked up from germline, CDR1 is SNHLY and CDR2 is FYNNEI. CDR3 size: 14 residues. Trimming left V 3 bases short and J 1 base short, with 9 bases between. The CDR3 is CASSEGPRQETQYF. The CDR3 nucleotides read TGTGCCAGCAGTGAGGGACCGCGCCAAGAGACCCAGTACTTC.